This T cell receptor beta chain was observed in a study of cytomegalovirus exposure and HLA in healthy donors. The PCR was carried out with 60 Vbeta primers and 13 Jbeta primers. Using immunoSEQ multiplex PCR, the repertoire was profiled, and TCRdb retains in-frame clones only, with some absent. Here the sample spans approximately 76,000 clones, 70% to 85% being singletons. The CDR3 extends over 13 amino acids. Per germline, CDR1 SGHVS and CDR2 FQNEAQ. V lost 5 bases, J lost 7 bases, and 7 bases stayed unmatched. The sequencing input was PBMCs. The chain combines TRBV7-8 with TRBJ2-7; 8 bases align to TRBD1. This TCR was sampled from a man aged 25 to 45 in good health and CMV-seronegative. The CDR3 is CASSEDRVGEQYF. The CDR3 DNA reads as TGTGCCAGCAGCGAGGACAGGGTGGGGGAGCAGTACTTC.